This T cell receptor beta chain was recovered during a study of cytomegalovirus exposure and HLA in healthy donors. The study's findings and limits: In a later analysis, V- and J-gene trimming of beta chains associated with a DCLRE1C missense variant, replicated independently. Presence/absence analyses treated sequencing depth as roughly uniform across donors. For most TCR beta V segments, an earlier analysis put the productive rate at about 90% or about 30% of the time.

On this clone itself: Its antigen is as yet unknown.

The PCR had 60 Vbeta and 13 Jbeta primers. Using immunoSEQ multiplex PCR, the repertoire was profiled, and TCRdb retains in-frame clones only, with some absent. This table lists roughly 50,000 clones. Between the trimmed V and J ends, which lost 2 bases and 4 bases, there was a span of 8 bases. This CDR3 spans 13 amino acids. Per germline, CDR1 SGHTA and CDR2 FQGNSA. V usage is TRBV7-2 and J usage is TRBJ1-1, with D maybe TRBD1 (6 bases). This TCR was sampled from a female donor in good health and CMV-seronegative. The specimen was PBMCs. This chain's CDR3 is CASSLSGATEAFF. The CDR3, as DNA: TGTGCCAGCAGCTTATCAGGGGCCACTGAAGCTTTCTTT. Based on the CDR3 plus reference TRBV7-2 and TRBJ1-1, the full variable domain is GAGVSQSPSNKVTEKGKDVELRCDPISGHTALYWYRQSLGQGLEFLIYFQGNSAPDKSGLPSDRFSAERTGGSVSTLTIQRTQQEDSAVYLCASSLSGATEAFFGQGTRLTVV.